Detailed here is one T cell receptor beta chain. CDR3 size: 13 residues. V was trimmed by 7 bases and J by 6 bases, leaving 12 bases between them. Germline V lookup: CDR1 MNHEY, CDR2 SVGAGI. This entry is derived from a study of graft-versus-host responses after intestinal transplantation. Study in general: Anti-thymocyte globulin served as induction for all recipients, who then took tacrolimus and steroids for approximately three years.

Both intraepithelial and lamina propria lymphocytes were released by processing graft tissue. TCRdb's copy holds only in-frame clones and misses some; the assay was immunoSEQ multiplex PCR. This sample has 14,000 or so clones; 77% occur once, and the top ten carry approximately 4.1%. The V and J genes are TRBV6-5 and TRBJ2-2; D perhaps matches TRBD1 (5 bases). This sample comprised ileum tissue, obtained 27 days after intestinal transplant. This TCR was recovered from a human patient who received an intestinal transplant, so some T cells may come from the graft donor. CDR3 DNA: TGTGCCAGCAACCAGGGATTGGCCGGGGAGCTGTTTTTT. Encoded protein: CASNQGLAGELFF.